This TCR beta chain comes out of a study of shared clonotypes between healthy human individuals. TCRdb keeps only in-frame clones here, not all; method: immunoSEQ multiplex PCR. Among nearly 2 million clones listed, approximately 94% were seen once. The naive CD8 fraction comprised CD45RO-negative cells positively selected for CCR7 and excluded terminally differentiated effector memory CD45RA+ cells. Trimming removed 0 bases at V and 0 bases at J, with 6 bases between. The germline gives CDR1 LNHNV, CDR2 YYDKDF (reference sequence). This CDR3 spans 15 amino acids. V is TRBV15 and J is TRBJ1-3; no clear D gene. Sample: naive CD8+ T cells sorted from blood. The receptor was isolated from a young man in good health. In nucleotides, the CDR3 is TGTGCCACCAGCAGAGATCTGACCTCTGGAAACACCATATATTTT. Translating gives CATSRDLTSGNTIYF.